This T cell receptor beta chain came from a study of blood T cell repertoires in COVID-19. At the level of the study: Collection of acute and convalescent COVID-19 samples took place in the United States, Italy and Spain. The cDNA or gDNA used as material had been derived from T cells, B-cell-depleted T cells, or PBMCs.

CDR3 length: 13 residues. V lost 5 bases to trimming and J lost 3 bases; unmatched junction nucleotides: 5. Germline assignment: CDR1 SGHNT and CDR2 YYREEE (reference sequence). Authors' data handling: Amplification with reference gene primers provided the estimates of nucleated cell counts. Libraries were prepared by immunoSEQ multiplex PCR; TCRdb keeps only in-frame clonotypes and omits some of them. V and J calls and clone size are those listed in that table; D and trimming were worked out from the DNA. This table has 350,000 to 500,000 clones, roughly 89% appearing once. The chain couples TRBV5-4 to TRBJ2-7; 7 nucleotides agree with TRBD1. Sequenced input: peripheral blood. This receptor was obtained from a man between 18 and 29 years old with COVID-19, enrolled during active disease. The CDR3 sequence: CASRDRDSYEQYF. As DNA, the CDR3 is TGTGCCAGCAGGGACCGGGACAGCTACGAGCAGTACTTC.